Presented here are 18 T cell receptor beta chains from one specimen sequenced in a study of cytomegalovirus exposure and HLA in healthy donors. Both 60 Vbeta primers and 13 Jbeta primers went into the PCR. The assay was immunoSEQ multiplex PCR, and TCRdb's table has in-frame clones only and misses some. Its table lists about 160,000 clones. Sample: PBMCs. Source of these receptors: a man aged 25 to 40 in good health and CMV-seronegative.

The chain recombines TRBV9 with TRBJ2-2; the D is unclear. Trimming shortened V by 4 bases and J by 3 bases, and 16 bases separated the two germline ends. Germline V CDR1 and CDR2: SGDLS, YYNGEE. The CDR3 length is 16 residues. The CDR3 DNA reads as TGTGCCAGCAGCCCATCCCCCACACCCTACACCGGGGAGCTGTTTTTT. It translates to CASSPSPTPYTGELFF.

V gene TRBV7-2 combines with J gene TRBJ2-5; tentative D call: TRBD2 (5 bases). The V end lost 1 base, the J end lost 3 bases, and 9 bases lay between the germline ends. CDR3 length: 14 residues. The germline gives CDR1 SGHTA, CDR2 FQGNSA. This chain's CDR3 is CASSLGRAEETQYF. The CDR3, as DNA: TGTGCCAGCAGCTTAGGTAGAGCGGAAGAGACCCAGTACTTC.

The rearrangement uses TRBV5-1 and TRBJ1-1; the match to TRBD1 covers 7 bases. Germline V gene sequence: CDR1 SGHRS, CDR2 YFSETQ. This CDR3 spans 19 amino acids. V gave up 4 bases and J gave up 1 base; unmatched junction bases: 19. The CDR3 protein is CASSLQRQGRGFSNTEAFF. The CDR3 nucleotides read TGCGCCAGCAGCCTCCAGCGACAGGGAAGGGGGTTTTCGAACACTGAAGCTTTCTTT.

CDR3 residues: CASSMQGGGSYEQYF. The DNA for the CDR3 is TGTGCCAGTAGTATGCAGGGAGGGGGGTCCTACGAGCAGTACTTC. The chain has TRBV19 and TRBJ2-7, with a weak D call TRBD2 (7 bases). Per germline, CDR1 LNHDA and CDR2 SQIVND (reference sequence). The CDR3 spans 15 residues. V lost 3 bases to trimming and J lost 1 base, with 13 bases between them.

The rearrangement links TRBV7-2 to TRBJ2-3; a possible D gene is TRBD2 (5 bases). CDR1 is SGHTA and CDR2 is FQGNSA in the germline V gene. This CDR3 comprises 15 residues. The V gene lost 2 bases and the J gene lost 5 bases, with 14 bases spanning the gap. DNA of the CDR3: TGTGCCAGCAGCTTACAAAGCGACGGGGAAGATACGCAGTATTTT. It codes for CASSLQSDGEDTQYF.

This rearrangement joins TRBV6-1 to TRBJ2-2; 13 nucleotides match TRBD2. CDR1 and CDR2 from the germline V gene are MNHNS and SASEGT. V was clipped by 3 bases and J by 7 bases; unmatched bases: 5. The CDR3 consists of 16 residues. The CDR3 region has the DNA TGTGCCAGCAGTGACGGACTAGCGGGAGTGGGCGGGGAGCTGTTTTTT. Translated: CASSDGLAGVGGELFF.

The chain links TRBV14 to TRBJ2-7, with a tentative D call TRBD1 (6 bases). V was shortened by 1 base and J by 2 bases, with 18 bases between the two germline ends. The CDR3 has 17 amino acids. The germline V gene has CDR1 SGHDN and CDR2 FVKESK. CDR3 nucleotide sequence: TGTGCCAGCAGCCAAGTATGGGGGCCTGTACCTACCTACGAGCAGTACTTC. It codes for CASSQVWGPVPTYEQYF.

V gene TRBV2 combines with J gene TRBJ1-6, with 7 bases matching TRBD1. V trimming: 7 bases; J trimming: 8 bases; junction bases outside the gene matches: 8. Germline V gene sequence: CDR1 SNHLY, CDR2 FYNNEI. The CDR3 contains 14 residues. Written as DNA, the CDR3 is TGTGCCAGCATGCAGGGGACAGCGGATTCACCCCTCCACTTT. Its translation: CASMQGTADSPLHF.

This chain links TRBV29-1 with TRBJ2-1; TRBD2 matches at 9 bases. The CDR3 contains 14 residues. CDR1 is SQVTM and CDR2 is ANQGSEA in the germline V gene. With V trimmed by 3 bases and J by 2 bases, 2 bases remained unmatched. The CDR3 region has the DNA TGCAGCGTTGACCTAGCGGGGACCTACAATGAGCAGTTCTTC. It specifies CSVDLAGTYNEQFF.

The chain employs TRBV7-9 and TRBJ1-6; TRBD1 matches at 8 bases. J was trimmed by 10 bases and V by 7 bases; bases with no gene match: 6. The CDR3 runs 13 residues. Germline CDR1 is SEHNR and CDR2 is FQNEAQ (reference sequence). DNA of the CDR3: TGTGCCAGCACCCCAGGGGGCAGGTCACCCCTCCACTTT. Its translation: CASTPGGRSPLHF.

This chain uses TRBV7-8 with TRBJ1-1; tentatively, D is TRBD1 (5 bases). This CDR3 is 13 amino acids long. Germline V gene lookup returns CDR1 SGHVS and CDR2 FQNEAQ. V lost 6 bases to trimming and J lost 5 bases, with 13 bases between them. The CDR3 nucleotides read TGTGCCAGCAGTAAGGGGTATTTGACTGAAGCTTTCTTT. Protein product: CASSKGYLTEAFF.

CDR3 DNA: TGTGCCATCAGCCGCAGGGGAATTCAAGAGACCCAGTACTTC. Its protein product is CAISRRGIQETQYF. The gene calls are TRBV10-3 and TRBJ2-5; TRBD1 might be the D (6 bases). The ends were cut back, 6 bases at V and 2 bases at J, with 13 bases in the middle. Germline assignment: CDR1 ENHRY and CDR2 SYGVKD. The CDR3 totals 14 residues.

The DNA for the CDR3 is TGTGCCAGCAGCCCACCCGGGACAGGGGGTACTCAGCCCCAGCATTTT. Its protein product is CASSPPGTGGTQPQHF. This chain connects TRBV7-2 to TRBJ1-5; 11 bases are a match to TRBD1. Germline V gene data show CDR1 as SGHTA and CDR2 as FQGNSA. J lost 6 bases, V lost 5 bases, and 9 bases had no gene match. The CDR3 is made up of 16 amino acids.

The CDR3 reads CASSLRQGGTEAFF. The CDR3 DNA is TGTGCCAGCAGCTTGCGACAGGGAGGCACTGAAGCTTTCTTT. The chain recombines TRBV5-4 with TRBJ1-1; 7 positions agree with TRBD1. Trimming removed 1 base from V and 4 bases from J; junction bases left unmatched: 4. The germline CDR1 and CDR2 sequences are SGHNT and YYREEE (reference sequence). The CDR3 has 14 residues. Combining the CDR3 with reference TRBV5-4 and TRBJ1-1 gives the whole variable domain ETGVTQSPTHLIKTRGQQVTLRCSSQSGHNTVSWYQQALGQGPQFIFQYYREEENGRGNFPPRFSGLQFPNYSSELNVNALELDDSALYLCASSLRQGGTEAFFGQGTRLTVV.

V usage is TRBV19 and J usage is TRBJ1-5, with D perhaps matching TRBD1 (6 bases). This CDR3 is 15 amino acids long. V gave up 6 bases and J gave up 0 bases, with 12 bases separating them. Germline CDR1 is LNHDA and CDR2 is SQIVND (reference sequence). The CDR3 DNA reads TGTGCCAGTAGGAGAAACAGGGATAGCAATCAGCCCCAGCATTTT. Protein sequence: CASRRNRDSNQPQHF.

V is TRBV5-4 and J is TRBJ2-2, with 11 bases lining up with TRBD2. The CDR3 length is 18 residues. Germline trimming cut 4 bases from V and 0 bases from J; bases unmatched to any gene: 8. Germline CDR1 is SGHNT and CDR2 is YYREEE (reference sequence). The DNA for the CDR3 is TGTGCCAGCAGCGTAGGACTAGCGGGCTACGCGAACACCGGGGAGCTGTTTTTT. Translated, it gives CASSVGLAGYANTGELFF.

The chain is built from TRBV5-1 and TRBJ1-6; possible D gene TRBD1, 5 bases. This CDR3 is built from 14 residues. Trimming removed 3 bases at V and 9 bases at J, with 13 bases between. Germline values: CDR1 SGHRS, CDR2 YFSETQ. This CDR3 reads CASSSAGGFSPLHF. The CDR3 nucleotides read TGCGCCAGCAGCTCAGCGGGGGGTTTTTCACCCCTCCACTTT.

The V call is TRBV4-1, the J call TRBJ1-2, with TRBD1 identical over 7 bases. Germline V lookup: CDR1 MGHRA, CDR2 YSYEKL. This CDR3 comprises 16 residues. V shed 3 bases, J shed 0 bases, and the junction held 7 bases outside the gene matches. The CDR3 nucleotides read TGCGCCAGCAGCCATCCCCGACAGGGAGCTAACTATGGCTACACCTTC. It codes for CASSHPRQGANYGYTF.